This T cell receptor beta chain stems from a study of control samples from healthy donors and cancer patients. The method was immunoSEQ multiplex PCR; TCRdb's version includes in-frame clones alone and lacks a portion of them. The sample contains about 110,000 clones, around 80% of which appear only once. The ends were cut back, 5 bases at V and 4 bases at J, with 14 bases in the middle. Looked up from germline, CDR1 is SGHTA and CDR2 is FQGNSA. This CDR3 spans 14 amino acids. The J gene is TRBJ1-1, the V gene TRBV7-2; TRBD1 might be the D (5 bases). The TCR originated in a man between 18 and 29 years old in good health. Sequencing was performed on blood. The CDR3 loop is CASSPARGTTEAFF. DNA for the CDR3: TGTGCCAGCAGCCCAGCGCGGGGGACCACTGAAGCTTTCTTT.